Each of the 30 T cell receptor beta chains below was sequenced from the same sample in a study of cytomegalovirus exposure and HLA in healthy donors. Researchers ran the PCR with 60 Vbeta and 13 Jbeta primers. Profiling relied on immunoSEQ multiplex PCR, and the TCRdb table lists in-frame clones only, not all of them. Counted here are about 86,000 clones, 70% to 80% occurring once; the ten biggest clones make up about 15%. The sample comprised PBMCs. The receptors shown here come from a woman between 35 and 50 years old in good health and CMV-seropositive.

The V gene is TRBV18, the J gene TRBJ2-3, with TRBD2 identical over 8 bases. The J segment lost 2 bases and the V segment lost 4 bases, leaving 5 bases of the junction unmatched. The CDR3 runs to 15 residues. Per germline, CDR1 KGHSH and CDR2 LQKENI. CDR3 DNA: TGTGCCAGCTCACGGACTAGCACCCCCACAGATACGCAGTATTTT. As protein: CASSRTSTPTDTQYF.

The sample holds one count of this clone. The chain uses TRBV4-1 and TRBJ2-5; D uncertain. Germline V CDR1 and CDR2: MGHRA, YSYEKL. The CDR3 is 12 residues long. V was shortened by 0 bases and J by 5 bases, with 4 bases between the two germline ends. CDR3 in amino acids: CASSQDRETQYF. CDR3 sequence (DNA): TGCGCCAGCAGCCAAGATCGGGAGACCCAGTACTTC.

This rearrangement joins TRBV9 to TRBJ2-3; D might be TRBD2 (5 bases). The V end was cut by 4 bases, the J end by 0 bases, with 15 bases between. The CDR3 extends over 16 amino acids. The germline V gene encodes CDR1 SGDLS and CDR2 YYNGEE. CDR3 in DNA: TGTGCCAGCAGCTTAGAACTTTGGACTAGCACAGATACGCAGTATTTT. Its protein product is CASSLELWTSTDTQYF. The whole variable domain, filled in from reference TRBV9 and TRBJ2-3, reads DSGVTQTPKHLITATGQRVTLRCSPRSGDLSVYWYQQSLDQGLQFLIQYYNGEERAKGNILERFSAQQFPDLHSELNLSSLELGDSALYFCASSLELWTSTDTQYFGPGTRLTVL.

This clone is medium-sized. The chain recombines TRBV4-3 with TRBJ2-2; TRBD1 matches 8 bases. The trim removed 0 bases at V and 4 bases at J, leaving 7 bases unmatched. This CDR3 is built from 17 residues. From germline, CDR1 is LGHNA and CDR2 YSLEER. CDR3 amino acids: CASSQDLDRAVTGELFF. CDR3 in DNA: TGCGCCAGCAGCCAAGACCTGGACAGGGCGGTCACCGGGGAGCTGTTTTTT.

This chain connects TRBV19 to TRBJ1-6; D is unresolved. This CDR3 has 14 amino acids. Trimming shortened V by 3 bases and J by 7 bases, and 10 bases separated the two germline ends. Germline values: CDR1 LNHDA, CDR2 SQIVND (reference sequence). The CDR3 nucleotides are TGTGCCAGTAGTATGAGCGGCCAAAATTCACCCCTCCACTTT. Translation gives CASSMSGQNSPLHF.

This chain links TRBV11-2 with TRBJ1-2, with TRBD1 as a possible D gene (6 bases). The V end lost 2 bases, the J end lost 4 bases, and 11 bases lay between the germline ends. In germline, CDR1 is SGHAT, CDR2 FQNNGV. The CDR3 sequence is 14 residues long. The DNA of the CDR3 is TGTGCCAGCAGCTTATTGGGGGGGCCCTATGGCTACACCTTC. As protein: CASSLLGGPYGYTF.

The CDR3 loop is CASSPPPWRDSSGNEQFF. The CDR3 DNA follows: TGTGCCAGCTCACCCCCTCCCTGGCGGGACAGCTCGGGGAATGAGCAGTTCTTC. V and J are TRBV18 and TRBJ2-1, with D possibly matching TRBD1 (7 bases). The CDR3 sequence is 18 residues long. The germline V gene encodes CDR1 KGHSH and CDR2 LQKENI. V was cut by 3 bases and J by 7 bases, with 25 bases left in between.

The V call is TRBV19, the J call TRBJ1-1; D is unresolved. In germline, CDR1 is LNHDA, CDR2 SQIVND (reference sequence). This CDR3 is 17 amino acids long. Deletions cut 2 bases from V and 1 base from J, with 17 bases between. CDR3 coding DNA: TGTGCCAGTAGTATACCGCTATACCAAAAACCGAACACTGAAGCTTTCTTT. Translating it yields CASSIPLYQKPNTEAFF.

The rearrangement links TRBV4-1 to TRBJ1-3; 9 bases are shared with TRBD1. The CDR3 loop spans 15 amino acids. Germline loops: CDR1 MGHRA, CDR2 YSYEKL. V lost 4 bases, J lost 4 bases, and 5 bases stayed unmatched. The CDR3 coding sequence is TGCGCCAGCAGCCCCGGACAGGGGCTGGGAAACACCATATATTTT. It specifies CASSPGQGLGNTIYF.

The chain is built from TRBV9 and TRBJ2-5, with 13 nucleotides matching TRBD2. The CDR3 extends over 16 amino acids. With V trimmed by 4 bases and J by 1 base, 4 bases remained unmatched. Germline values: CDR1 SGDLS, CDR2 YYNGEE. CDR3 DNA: TGTGCCAGCAGCACCGGGACTAGCGGGGTCCAAGAGACCCAGTACTTC. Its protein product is CASSTGTSGVQETQYF.

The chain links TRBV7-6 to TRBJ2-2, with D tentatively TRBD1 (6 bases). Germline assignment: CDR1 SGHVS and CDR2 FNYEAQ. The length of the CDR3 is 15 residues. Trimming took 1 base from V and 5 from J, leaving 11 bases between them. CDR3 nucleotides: TGTGCCAGCAGCTTAGAGAGGGGGTTTACCGGGGAGCTGTTTTTT. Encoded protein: CASSLERGFTGELFF. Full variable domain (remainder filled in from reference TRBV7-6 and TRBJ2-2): GAGVSQSPRYKVTKRGQDVALRCDPISGHVSLYWYRQALGQGPEFLTYFNYEAQQDKSGLPNDRFSAERPEGSISTLTIQRTEQRDSAMYRCASSLERGFTGELFFGEGSRLTVL.

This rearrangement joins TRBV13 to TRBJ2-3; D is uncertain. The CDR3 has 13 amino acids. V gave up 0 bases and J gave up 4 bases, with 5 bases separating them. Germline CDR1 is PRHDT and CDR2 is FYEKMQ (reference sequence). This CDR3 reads CASSLGSADTQYF. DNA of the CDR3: TGTGCCAGCAGCTTAGGCAGCGCAGATACGCAGTATTTT.

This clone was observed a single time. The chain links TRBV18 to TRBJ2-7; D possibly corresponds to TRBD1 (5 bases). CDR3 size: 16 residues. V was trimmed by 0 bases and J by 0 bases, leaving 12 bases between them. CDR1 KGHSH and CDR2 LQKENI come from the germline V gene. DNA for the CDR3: TGTGCCAGCTCACCACCGGCAGGGTCAAGCTCCTACGAGCAGTACTTC. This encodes CASSPPAGSSSYEQYF.

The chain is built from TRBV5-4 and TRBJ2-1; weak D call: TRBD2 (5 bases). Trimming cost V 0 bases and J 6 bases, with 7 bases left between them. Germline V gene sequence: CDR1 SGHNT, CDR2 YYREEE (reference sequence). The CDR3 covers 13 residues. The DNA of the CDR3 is TGTGCCAGCAGCTTGGGAGGGATCAATGAGCAGTTCTTC. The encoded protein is CASSLGGINEQFF.

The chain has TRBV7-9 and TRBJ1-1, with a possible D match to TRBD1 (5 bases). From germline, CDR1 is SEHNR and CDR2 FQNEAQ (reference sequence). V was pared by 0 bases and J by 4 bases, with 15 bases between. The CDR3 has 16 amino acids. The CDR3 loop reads CASSLAEGRSGTEAFF. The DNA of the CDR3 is TGTGCCAGCAGCTTAGCCGAGGGGAGGTCGGGCACTGAAGCTTTCTTT.

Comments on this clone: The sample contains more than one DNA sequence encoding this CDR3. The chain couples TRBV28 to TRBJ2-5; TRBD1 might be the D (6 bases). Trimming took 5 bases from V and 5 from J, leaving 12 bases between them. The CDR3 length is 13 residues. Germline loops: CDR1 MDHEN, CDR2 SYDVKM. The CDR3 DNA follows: TGTGCCAGCAGTCTAGGACAGTTGGAGACCCAGTACTTC. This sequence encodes CASSLGQLETQYF.

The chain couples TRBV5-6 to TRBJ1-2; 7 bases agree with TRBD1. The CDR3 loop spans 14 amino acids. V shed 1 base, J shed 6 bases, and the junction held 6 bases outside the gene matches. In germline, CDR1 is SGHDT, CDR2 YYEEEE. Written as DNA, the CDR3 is TGTGCCAGCAGCTTGACAGGGGCCCCGGATGGCTACACCTTC. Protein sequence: CASSLTGAPDGYTF.

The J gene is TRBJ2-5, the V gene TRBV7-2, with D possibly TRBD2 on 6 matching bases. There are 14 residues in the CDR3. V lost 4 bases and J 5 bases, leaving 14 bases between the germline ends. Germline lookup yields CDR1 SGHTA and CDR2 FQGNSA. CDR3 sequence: CASSWGVVRETQYF. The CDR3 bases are TGTGCCAGCAGCTGGGGGGTAGTCCGGGAGACCCAGTACTTC.

CDR3 residues: CASSQGEFSYEQYF. DNA for the CDR3: TGCGCCAGCAGCCAAGGCGAATTCTCCTACGAGCAGTACTTC. The V and J genes are TRBV4-3 and TRBJ2-7; D is unclear. The CDR3 is 14 amino acids. Germline CDR1 and CDR2: LGHNA and YSLEER. Trimming shortened V by 1 base and J by 0 bases, and 7 bases separated the two germline ends.

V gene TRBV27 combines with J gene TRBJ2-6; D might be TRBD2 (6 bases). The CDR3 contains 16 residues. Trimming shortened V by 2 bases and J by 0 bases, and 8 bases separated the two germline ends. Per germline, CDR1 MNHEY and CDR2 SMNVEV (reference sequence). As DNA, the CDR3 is TGTGCCAGCAGTTTAGGGGGGTTCTCTGGGGCCAACGTCCTGACTTTC. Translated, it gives CASSLGGFSGANVLTF.

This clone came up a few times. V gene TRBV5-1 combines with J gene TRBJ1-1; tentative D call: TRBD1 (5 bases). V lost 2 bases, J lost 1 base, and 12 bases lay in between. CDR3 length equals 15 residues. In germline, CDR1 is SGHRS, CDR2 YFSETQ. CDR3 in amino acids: CASSFAQAPNTEAFF. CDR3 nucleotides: TGCGCCAGCAGCTTCGCACAGGCGCCGAACACTGAAGCTTTCTTT.

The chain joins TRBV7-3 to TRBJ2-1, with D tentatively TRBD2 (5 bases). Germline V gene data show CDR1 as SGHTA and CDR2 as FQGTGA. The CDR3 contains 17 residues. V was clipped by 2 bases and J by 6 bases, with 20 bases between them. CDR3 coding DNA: TGTGCCAGCAGCTTATCACCCCTAGCTCTGTCCCCCAATGAGCAGTTCTTC. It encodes CASSLSPLALSPNEQFF.

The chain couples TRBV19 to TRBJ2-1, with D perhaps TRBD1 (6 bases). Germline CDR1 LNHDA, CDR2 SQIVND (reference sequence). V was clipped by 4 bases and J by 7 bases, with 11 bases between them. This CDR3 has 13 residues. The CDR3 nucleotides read TGTGCCAGTAGTAGGCAGGGGCGGAATGAGCAGTTCTTC. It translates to CASSRQGRNEQFF. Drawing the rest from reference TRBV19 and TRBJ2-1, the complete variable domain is DGGITQSPKYLFRKEGQNVTLSCEQNLNHDAMYWYRQDPGQGLRLIYYSQIVNDFQKGDIAEGYSVSREKKESFPLTVTSAQKNPTAFYLCASSRQGRNEQFFGPGTRLTVL.

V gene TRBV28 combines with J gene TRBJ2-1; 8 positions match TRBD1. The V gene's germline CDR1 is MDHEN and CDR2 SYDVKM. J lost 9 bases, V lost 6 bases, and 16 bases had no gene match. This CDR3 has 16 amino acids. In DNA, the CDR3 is TGTGCCAGCAGCCCGCCCGGGACAGGCAGAGAAGGTGAGCAGTTCTTC. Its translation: CASSPPGTGREGEQFF.

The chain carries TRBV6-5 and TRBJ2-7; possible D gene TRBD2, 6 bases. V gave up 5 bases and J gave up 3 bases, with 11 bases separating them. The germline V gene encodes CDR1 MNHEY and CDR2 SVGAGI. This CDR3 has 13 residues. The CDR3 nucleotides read TGTGCCAGCAGTCGATGGAGGGACTACGAGCAGTACTTC. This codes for CASSRWRDYEQYF.

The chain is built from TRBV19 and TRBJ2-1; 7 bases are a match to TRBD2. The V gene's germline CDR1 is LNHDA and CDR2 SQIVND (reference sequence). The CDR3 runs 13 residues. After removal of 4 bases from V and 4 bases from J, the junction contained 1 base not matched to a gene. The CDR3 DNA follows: TGTGCCAGTAGTAGCGGGGGTTACAATGAGCAGTTCTTC. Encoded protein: CASSSGGYNEQFF.

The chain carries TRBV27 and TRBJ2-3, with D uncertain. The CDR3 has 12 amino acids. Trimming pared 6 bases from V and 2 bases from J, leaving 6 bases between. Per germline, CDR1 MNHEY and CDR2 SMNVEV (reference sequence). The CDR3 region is CASRGLTDTQYF. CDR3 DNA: TGTGCCAGCAGGGGCCTCACAGATACGCAGTATTTT.

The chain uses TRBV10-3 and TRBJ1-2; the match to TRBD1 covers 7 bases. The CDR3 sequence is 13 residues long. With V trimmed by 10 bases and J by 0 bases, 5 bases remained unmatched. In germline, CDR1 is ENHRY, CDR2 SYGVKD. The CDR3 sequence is CATGTASNYGYTF. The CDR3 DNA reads TGTGCCACCGGGACAGCCTCTAACTATGGCTACACCTTC.

The CDR3 bases are TGTGCCAGCTCACCCAGAGGGAGTTTAGTTAGGGAGCAGTACTTC. It codes for CASSPRGSLVREQYF. The J gene is TRBJ2-7, the V gene TRBV18; a weak D match, TRBD2 (5 bases). V was clipped by 3 bases and J by 7 bases, with 19 bases between them. This CDR3 is 15 amino acids long. Germline values: CDR1 KGHSH, CDR2 LQKENI. Full variable domain (missing parts from reference TRBV18 and TRBJ2-7): NAGVMQNPRHLVRRRGQEARLRCSPMKGHSHVYWYRQLPEEGLKFMVYLQKENIIDESGMPKERFSAEFPKEGPSILRIQQVVRGDSAAYFCASSPRGSLVREQYFGPGTRLTVT.

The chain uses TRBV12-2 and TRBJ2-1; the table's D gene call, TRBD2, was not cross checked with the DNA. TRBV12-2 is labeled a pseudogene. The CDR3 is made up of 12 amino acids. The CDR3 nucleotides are TGTGCAAGTCGCTTACGAGAGGATGAGCAGTTCTTC. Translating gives CASRLREDEQFF.